Shown below are 28 T cell receptor beta chains from a single sample sequenced in a study of T cell clonality in common variable immunodeficiency. TCRdb keeps only in-frame clones here, not all; method: immunoSEQ multiplex PCR. The profile covers 50,000 to 60,000 clones, none occurring a single time. Sequencing was done on a sample of peripheral blood mononuclear cells. These receptors were obtained from a person between 18 and 70 years old in good health.

In the case of this clone: The read stops 3 residues short of the end of the CDR3; the missing end is completed from the germline J gene. Other DNA sequences in this sample translate to the same CDR3. The V gene is TRBV18, the J gene TRBJ1-3; 11 nucleotides agree with TRBD1. The CDR3 consists of 17 residues. Germline V gene sequence: CDR1 KGHSH, CDR2 LQKENI. The V and J ends lost 3 bases and 7 bases, in that order; junction bases with no gene match: 11. Partial CDR3 DNA: TGTGCCAGCTCACCCTCCGGGACAGGGGGAATAAAGAACACC. As protein: CASSPSGTGGIKNT. The CDR3, in full, reads CASSPSGTGGIKNTIYF.

This clone came up a few times. The CDR3 end is not reached by the read, which stops 3 residues before it; the germline J gene fills it in. The chain couples TRBV19 to TRBJ1-2; 12 bases agree with TRBD1. This CDR3 is built from 16 residues. In germline, CDR1 is LNHDA, CDR2 SQIVND (reference sequence). V shed 7 bases, J shed 2 bases, and the junction held 8 bases outside the gene matches. CDR3 in amino acids: CASKQGDRGRNYGYTF. CDR3 DNA (partial): TGTGCCAGTAAGCAGGGGGACAGGGGGCGCAACTATGGC.

This clone appeared many times. The read ends 3 residues early relative to the CDR3; the germline J gene fills the gap. V usage is TRBV19 and J usage is TRBJ2-1, with D possibly matching TRBD1 (6 bases). The CDR3 covers 14 residues. V lost 7 bases, J lost 3 bases, and 13 bases lay in between. Germline CDR1 LNHDA, CDR2 SQIVND (reference sequence). CDR3 bases read: TGTGCCAGTACGGCAGGGGTCCTCTACAATGAG. Its protein product is CASTAGVLYNE. The CDR3, in full, reads CASTAGVLYNEQFF.

This clone was detected only a few times. A much larger clone differs from this one at a single base, so this may be a read error. The CDR3 bases that were read are TGTGCCTGGAGCGGGGGGACTAGCGGCGGAGAGACG. Translating it yields CAWSGGTSGGET. The complete CDR3 protein is CAWSGGTSGGETQYF. The rearrangement joins TRBV30 to TRBJ2-3, with 11 bases lining up with TRBD2. The read comes to an end 3 residues before the CDR3 does, leaving the germline J gene to fill in the end. Germline CDR1 reads GTSNPN; CDR2 reads SVGIG (reference sequence). The CDR3 extends over 15 amino acids. Variable domain in full (rest from reference TRBV30 and TRBJ2-3): SQTIHQWPATLVQPVGSPLSLECTVEGTSNPNLYWYRQAAGRGLQLLFYSVGIGQISSEVPQNLSASRPQDRQFILSSKKLLLSDSGFYLCAWSGGTSGGETQYFGPGTRLTVL.

As regards this clone: The read terminates 3 residues before the CDR3 end, so the remaining end is supplied by the germline J gene. The rearrangement links TRBV2 to TRBJ1-6; tentatively, D is TRBD1 (5 bases). Trimming stripped 8 bases from V and 10 bases from J, with 15 bases between. CDR1 is SNHLY and CDR2 is FYNNEI in the germline V gene. This CDR3 contains 13 residues. CDR3 DNA (partial): TGTGCCAGCCTCCCGGGGGTTTGGTCACCC. Translated, it gives CASLPGVWSP. The complete CDR3 protein is CASLPGVWSPLHF.

This clone occurred many times. Read sequence stops 3 residues before the CDR3 end, and the germline J gene provides the missing end. This chain joins TRBV7-6 and TRBJ1-2, with D unclear. With 1 base removed from V and 4 bases from J, the gap between germline ends came to 16 bases. The germline V gene encodes CDR1 SGHVS and CDR2 FNYEAQ. CDR3 length equals 16 residues. The CDR3 bases that were read are TGTGCCAGCAGCTTAGTCTTGCGGGATCCGTCCTATGGC. Translation gives CASSLVLRDPSYG. The whole CDR3 sequence is CASSLVLRDPSYGYTF.

This clone has at least ten counts. The sequenced fragment ends 3 residues before the CDR3 boundary, so the rest is inferred from the germline J gene. The chain joins TRBV6-1 to TRBJ2-4; no clear D. The germline V gene has CDR1 MNHNS and CDR2 SASEGT. This CDR3 has 14 amino acids. Between the trimmed V and J ends, which lost 3 bases and 7 bases, there was a span of 13 bases. The covered CDR3 bases are TGTGCCAGCAGTGACAGGTCCCTGGTGAACATT. As protein: CASSDRSLVNI. The entire CDR3 is CASSDRSLVNIQYF.

This clone was counted a few times. The sequence runs out 3 residues before the end of the CDR3; the remainder is reconstructed from the germline J gene. V is TRBV30 and J is TRBJ2-3; TRBD2 matches at 11 bases. The CDR3 consists of 15 residues. CDR1 and CDR2 from the germline V gene are GTSNPN and SVGIG (reference sequence). Incomplete CDR3 DNA: TGTGCCTGGACCGTTAGCGGGGGGGCCGGGGAGACG. It is translated as CAWTVSGGAGET. The CDR3 in its entirety is CAWTVSGGAGETQYF.

In its sample, this clone was seen many times. The CDR3 extends 3 residues past the end of the read, so its final part is completed from the germline J gene. The J gene is TRBJ1-1, the V gene TRBV4-2; D possibly corresponds to TRBD1 (5 bases). The V and J ends lost 0 bases and 3 bases respectively, with 14 bases between them. Germline V CDR1 and CDR2: LGHNA, YNFKEQ. The CDR3 length is 16 residues. Partial CDR3 DNA: TGTGCCAGCAGCCAAGACAGGGTAATTTTAGACACTGAA. It is translated as CASSQDRVILDTE. The CDR3 reads in full as CASSQDRVILDTEAFF.

This clone has ten or more counts. The CDR3 is cut off 3 residues early in the read; its end comes from the germline J gene. V gene TRBV2 combines with J gene TRBJ2-7, with no clear D. V was cut by 3 bases and J by 4 bases, with 10 bases left in between. This CDR3 spans 13 amino acids. Per the germline V gene, CDR1 is SNHLY and CDR2 is FYNNEI. CDR3 sequence: CASSDYRDYEQYF. The CDR3 bases that were read are TGTGCCAGCAGTGACTACAGAGATTACGAG.

This clone was seen ten or more times. CDR3 bases read: TGTGCCAGCAGCTTTTACCAGGGGAATCAGCCC. This codes for CASSFYQGNQP. In full, the CDR3 is CASSFYQGNQPQHF. The chain joins TRBV7-2 to TRBJ1-5, with TRBD1 as a possible D gene (6 bases). The sequenced fragment ends 3 residues before the CDR3 boundary, so the rest is inferred from the germline J gene. Germline CDR1 is SGHTA and CDR2 is FQGNSA. V shed 3 bases and J shed 4 bases, with 10 bases lying between them. The CDR3 runs to 14 residues.

This clone was counted many times. The read gets to within 3 residues of the CDR3 end, and the germline J gene fills in the rest. The rearrangement links TRBV30 to TRBJ2-7; D may be TRBD1 (6 bases). The CDR3 totals 13 residues. Germline loops: CDR1 GTSNPN, CDR2 SVGIG (reference sequence). With 2 bases removed from V and 3 bases from J, the gap between germline ends came to 11 bases. CDR3 sequence reads: CAWSYPDSYEQYF. The DNA read from the CDR3 is TGTGCCTGGAGTTATCCGGACAGCTACGAG. The complete variable domain, with remaining parts taken from reference TRBV30 and TRBJ2-7, reads SQTIHQWPATLVQPVGSPLSLECTVEGTSNPNLYWYRQAAGRGLQLLFYSVGIGQISSEVPQNLSASRPQDRQFILSSKKLLLSDSGFYLCAWSYPDSYEQYFGPGTRLTVT.

There are a few counts of this clone. The CDR3 sequence: CSAPSPPGGHSPLFF. The CDR3 DNA, read in part, is TGCAGTGCTCCCTCCCCCCCAGGGGGGCATTCACCA. The chain combines TRBV20-1 with TRBJ1-4, with TRBD1 matching over 7 bases. The CDR3 is cut off 3 residues early in the read; its end comes from the germline J gene. Per germline, CDR1 DFQATT and CDR2 SNEGSKA (reference sequence). The CDR3 spans 15 residues.

This clone has only a few counts. CDR3 region: CASSLAGAGQPQHF. The CDR3 bases that were read are TGTGCCAGCAGCTTAGCGGGGGCTGGTCAGCCC. The V and J genes are TRBV7-2 and TRBJ1-5; maybe TRBD1 (6 bases). The read comes to an end 3 residues before the CDR3 does, leaving the germline J gene to fill in the end. The V gene's germline CDR1 is SGHTA and CDR2 FQGNSA. The CDR3 consists of 14 residues. Between the trimmed V and J ends, which lost 0 bases and 6 bases, there was a span of 9 bases.

Ten or more counts support this clone. The read ends 3 residues shy of where the CDR3 ends; the end is completed using the germline J gene. The chain uses TRBV2 and TRBJ2-3, with 7 nucleotides matching TRBD2. This CDR3 has 15 residues. Germline V gene sequence: CDR1 SNHLY, CDR2 FYNNEI. V shed 6 bases, J shed 3 bases, and the junction held 9 bases outside the gene matches. The CDR3 DNA, read in part, is TGTGCCAGCAGAGACAGCGGGATGGGTACAGATACG. Encoded protein: CASRDSGMGTDT. The full CDR3 is CASRDSGMGTDTQYF.

This clone was counted only a few times. The CDR3 end lies 3 residues beyond the end of the read and is filled in from the germline J gene. The chain joins TRBV20-1 to TRBJ2-7; no firm D call. Trimming took 6 bases from V and 6 from J, leaving 18 bases between them. Germline CDR1 DFQATT, CDR2 SNEGSKA (reference sequence). The CDR3 has 13 amino acids. The CDR3: CSAPTTHPAEQYF. The CDR3 bases that were read are TGCAGTGCCCCAACTACTCACCCTGCCGAG.

This clone was seen repeatedly, ten times or more. The read ends 3 residues early relative to the CDR3; the germline J gene fills the gap. The chain uses TRBV6-1 and TRBJ2-7; 10 bases map to TRBD2. J gave up 3 bases and V 4 bases, and 3 bases lay outside the gene matches. CDR1 MNHNS and CDR2 SASEGT come from the germline V gene. This CDR3 spans 14 amino acids. CDR3 DNA (partial): TGTGCCAGCAGTGCAAGCGGGAGGGACTACGAG. As protein: CASSASGRDYE. In full, the CDR3 is CASSASGRDYEQYF.

This clone was observed at least ten times. Read data end 3 residues before the CDR3 end; the end is taken from the germline J gene. The rearrangement links TRBV9 to TRBJ2-7, with D possibly TRBD2 on 6 matching bases. The CDR3 sequence is 14 residues long. V lost 3 bases and J 2 bases, leaving 12 bases between the germline ends. Germline CDR1 SGDLS, CDR2 YYNGEE. The DNA read from the CDR3 is TGTGCCAGCAGCGGGGACTGGGGTCCCTACGAG. It translates to CASSGDWGPYE. The full CDR3 sequence reads CASSGDWGPYEQYF.

In its sample, this clone ranks as medium-sized. The sequence runs out 3 residues before the end of the CDR3; the remainder is reconstructed from the germline J gene. This chain joins TRBV6-4 and TRBJ1-5, with TRBD1 matching over 8 bases. CDR3 length: 18 amino acids. Germline V gene lookup returns CDR1 MRHNA and CDR2 SNTAGT. Trimming at V came to 2 bases and at J to 1 base, leaving 10 bases not matched to a gene. Incomplete CDR3 DNA: TGTGCCAGCAGTGACCCAGGACAGGGTCTTGTGAGCAATCAGCCC. It is translated as CASSDPGQGLVSNQP. From start to end, the CDR3 is CASSDPGQGLVSNQPQHF.

This clone came up a few times. The read ends 3 residues before the CDR3 terminus; that terminus is restored from the germline J gene. The chain recombines TRBV7-7 with TRBJ2-1; 9 positions match TRBD1. This CDR3 has 14 residues. The germline gives CDR1 SSHAT, CDR2 FNYEAQ (reference sequence). With V trimmed by 6 bases and J by 8 bases, 8 bases remained unmatched. Incomplete CDR3 DNA: TGTGCCAGCAGACCGGGACAGGGTGACGATGAG. It encodes CASRPGQGDDE. The full-length CDR3 reads as CASRPGQGDDEQFF.

This clone was detected many times. From the germline J gene comes the end of the CDR3, since the read stops 3 residues before it. This sequence joins TRBV7-9 and TRBJ1-1; 8 bases are shared with TRBD1. Germline V lookup: CDR1 SEHNR, CDR2 FQNEAQ (reference sequence). This CDR3 comprises 13 residues. After removal of 5 bases from V and 7 bases from J, the junction contained 6 bases not matched to a gene. The CDR3 sequence is CASSRTGNGEAFF. Partial CDR3 DNA: TGTGCCAGCAGCCGGACAGGGAACGGTGAA.

This clone was picked up many times. The DNA ends 3 residues before the CDR3 does, and the rest of the CDR3 is filled in from the germline J gene. The chain joins TRBV5-1 to TRBJ1-3, with TRBD1 as a possible D gene (6 bases). Per germline, CDR1 SGHRS and CDR2 YFSETQ. Trimming removed 6 bases from V and 1 base from J, with 17 bases in between. The CDR3 spans 16 residues. The chain's CDR3 is CASNLGGGASGNTIYF. CDR3 DNA, as far as it was read: TGCGCCAGCAACCTCGGTGGGGGCGCTTCTGGAAACACC.

This clone was seen ten or more times. The read ends 3 residues shy of where the CDR3 ends; the end is completed using the germline J gene. The chain links TRBV4-1 to TRBJ2-7, with D perhaps matching TRBD1 (7 bases). V was shortened by 3 bases and J by 0 bases, with 15 bases between the two germline ends. Looked up from germline, CDR1 is MGHRA and CDR2 is YSYEKL. The CDR3 has 16 amino acids. The part of the CDR3 DNA that was read is TGCGCCAGCAGCCACCGAGCAGGGGGGAGCTCCTACGAG. Translation gives CASSHRAGGSSYE. The whole CDR3 reads CASSHRAGGSSYEQYF.

This clone was observed many times. Read data end 3 residues before the CDR3 end; the end is taken from the germline J gene. The rearrangement joins TRBV7-9 to TRBJ2-7, with a weak D call TRBD1 (6 bases). Germline lookup yields CDR1 SEHNR and CDR2 FQNEAQ (reference sequence). The CDR3 is 14 residues long. Trimming pared 4 bases from V and 2 bases from J, leaving 12 bases between. The sequenced part of the CDR3 DNA is TGTGCCAGCAGCTCATCAGGGGTTACCTACGAG. It codes for CASSSSGVTYE. The CDR3 reads in full as CASSSSGVTYEQYF.

This clone was detected ten times or more. The read gets to within 3 residues of the CDR3 end, and the germline J gene fills in the rest. This chain connects TRBV12-3 or TRBV12-4 to TRBJ1-2; no clear D. CDR3 length equals 12 residues. V lost 7 bases and J lost 5, with 11 bases in between. CDR3: CASTQHLYGYTF. CDR3 bases read: TGTGCCAGCACCCAACACCTTTATGGC.

This clone has a count of ten or more. The sequenced part of the CDR3 DNA is TGCGCCAGCAGCTCGGGACAGTTTAACTATGGC. The encoded protein is CASSSGQFNYG. The full CDR3 protein is CASSSGQFNYGYTF. The V and J genes are TRBV5-1 and TRBJ1-2, with 7 positions matching TRBD1. Sequencing ends 3 residues short of the CDR3 end; the germline J gene provides the rest. Trimming took 3 bases from V and 1 from J; bases not matched to a gene: 3. The germline CDR1 and CDR2 sequences are SGHRS and YFSETQ. CDR3 size: 14 residues.

At least ten counts were recorded for this clone. The CDR3 end lies 3 residues beyond the end of the read and is filled in from the germline J gene. J is TRBJ2-4 and V is TRBV6-1; perhaps TRBD1 as D (6 bases). Germline CDR1 reads MNHNS; CDR2 reads SASEGT. This CDR3 spans 15 amino acids. Between the trimmed V and J ends, which lost 3 bases and 7 bases, there was a span of 16 bases. The sequenced CDR3 bases are TGTGCCAGCAGTGAGTACAGGGACGGCTTGAACATT. This translates into CASSEYRDGLNI. The full CDR3 sequence reads CASSEYRDGLNIQYF.

There are many counts of this clone. The read is 3 residues too short to cover the CDR3 end, so that end is filled in from the germline J gene. The rearrangement links TRBV20-1 to TRBJ1-1; 9 bases align to TRBD1. Germline values: CDR1 DFQATT, CDR2 SNEGSKA (reference sequence). V shed 6 bases, J shed 4 bases, and the junction held 6 bases outside the gene matches. The CDR3 consists of 13 residues. The CDR3 sequence: CSAPGQGGTEAFF. CDR3 DNA (partial): TGCAGTGCGCCGGGACAGGGTGGCACTGAA.